Listed below are T cell receptor beta chains from one sample, sequenced in a study of metastatic and nonmetastatic thyroid tumors. TCRdb reassembled clones from the PCR reads with MiXCR. Of about 15,000 clones in the sample, 25% were seen once. Sequenced sample: adjacent normal tissue. Receptors were obtained from a female donor with papillary thyroid cancer or a benign thyroid nodule (not recorded which). Some clones in this sample may be carry-over from other donors' samples. Each CDR3 is given with its conserved first and last residue. A D gene is named only where the DNA matches it firmly. Expanded clones get a size class; other rows say once, few or many, or leave the size out.

v_call	cdr3_length	clone_size	j_call	d_call	cdr3_aa	cdr3_nt
TRBV19	14	-	TRBJ1-1	-	CASSIAAKNTEAFF	TGTGCCAGTAGTATTGCCGCGAAAAACACTGAAGCTTTCTTT
TRBV6-2/TRBV6-3	14	few	TRBJ2-3	TRBD2	CASTLRLAGDTQYF	TGTGCCAGCACCCTCAGGCTAGCGGGAGATACGCAGTATTTT
TRBV18	16	-	TRBJ2-7	TRBD1	CASSQLPGQESYEQYF	TGTGCCAGCTCACAACTACCGGGACAGGAATCCTACGAGCAGTACTTC
TRBV7-2	13	-	TRBJ2-1	-	CASSFQGEGEQFF	TGTGCCAGCAGCTTTCAGGGGGAGGGGGAGCAGTTCTTC
TRBV2	15	-	TRBJ2-3	-	CASSETGSITDTQYF	TGTGCCAGCAGTGAAACAGGATCTATCACAGATACGCAGTATTTT
TRBV6-5	15	few	TRBJ1-4	TRBD1	CASSYTDRVYEKLFF	TGTGCCAGCAGTTACACCGACAGGGTCTATGAAAAACTGTTTTTT
TRBV12-3/TRBV12-4	17	-	TRBJ2-2	TRBD2	CASSFRTGLAAHRGAVF	TGTGCCAGCAGTTTTCGTACAGGACTAGCGGCACACCGGGGAGCTGTTTTT
TRBV5-5	13	-	TRBJ2-7	-	CASSLGADYEQYF	TGTGCCAGCAGCTTGGGGGCGGACTACGAGCAGTACTTC
TRBV27	14	-	TRBJ2-2	-	CASSFLENTGELFF	TGTGCCAGCAGTTTCCTGGAGAACACCGGGGAGCTGTTTTTT
TRBV6-1	14	few	TRBJ2-2	-	CASSRRPGLGELFF	TGTGCCAGCAGTCGTAGGCCAGGGCTCGGGGAGCTGTTTTTT
TRBV12-3/TRBV12-4	16	-	TRBJ2-3	-	CASSGWGHARTDTQYF	TGTGCCAGCAGTGGATGGGGACATGCTCGCACAGATACGCAGTATTTT
TRBV6-1	16	-	TRBJ2-1	-	CASSERRVVRDNEQFF	TGTGCCAGCAGCGAAAGAAGGGTTGTAAGGGACAATGAGCAGTTCTTC
TRBV7-9	14	many	TRBJ2-1	-	CASSLLARHNEQFF	TGTGCCAGCAGCTTGCTAGCGAGGCACAATGAGCAGTTCTTC
TRBV6-6	15	many	TRBJ2-1	-	CASSWITGTGNEQFF	TGTGCCAGCAGTTGGATTACCGGGACTGGTAATGAGCAGTTCTTC
TRBV11-1	16	few	TRBJ2-2	-	CASSPGQLTNTGELFF	TGTGCCAGCAGCCCCGGACAGTTAACGAACACCGGGGAGCTGTTTTTT
TRBV30	12	few	TRBJ1-1	-	CAWNRANTEAFF	TGTGCCTGGAACAGGGCGAACACTGAAGCTTTCTTT
TRBV6-2/TRBV6-3	16	few	TRBJ1-6	-	CASISAGSSSNSPLHF	TGTGCCAGCATTTCGGCAGGGAGTTCTAGTAATTCACCCCTCCACTTT
TRBV7-8	13	-	TRBJ2-3	-	CASSLQGPDTQYF	TGTGCCAGCAGCTTGCAGGGACCAGATACGCAGTATTTT
TRBV9	14	once	TRBJ2-7	-	CASSLGTGTYEQYF	TGCGCCAGCAGCTTAGGGACGGGGACCTACGAGCAGTACTTC
TRBV11-2	14	-	TRBJ2-1	TRBD1	CASSRDRGRNEQFF	TGTGCCAGCAGCCGGGACAGGGGTAGGAATGAGCAGTTCTTC
TRBV6-5	16	many	TRBJ2-7	TRBD2	CASSSYSGTSVYEQYF	TGTGCCAGCAGTTCCTACTCCGGGACTAGCGTCTACGAGCAGTACTTC
TRBV5-1	14	-	TRBJ2-7	-	CASSSLPGPYEQYF	TGCGCCAGCAGCTCCCTACCCGGACCCTACGAGCAGTACTTC
TRBV3-1	15	-	TRBJ1-4	-	CASSRMGSTNEKLFF	TGTGCCAGCAGCAGAATGGGGAGTACTAATGAAAAACTGTTTTTT
TRBV11-2	14	-	TRBJ2-7	TRBD2	CASSSGLALREQYF	TGTGCCAGCAGCTCGGGACTAGCCCTCAGGGAGCAGTACTTC
TRBV20-1	14	-	TRBJ2-5	TRBD1	CSASKFGQAETQYF	TGCAGTGCTAGTAAGTTCGGACAGGCGGAGACCCAGTACTTC
TRBV5-6	18	once	TRBJ2-3	-	CASSLEVGFDEESDTQYF	TGTGCCAGCAGCCTCGAGGTGGGGTTCGATGAGGAATCAGATACGCAGTATTTT
TRBV19	15	medium-sized	TRBJ1-2	-	CASSLDKRLGHGYTF	TGTGCCAGTAGCCTTGACAAGAGGCTGGGCCATGGCTACACCTTC
TRBV15	14	few	TRBJ1-1	-	CATSRDLRVTEAFF	TGTGCCACCAGCAGAGATCTCAGGGTTACTGAAGCTTTCTTT
TRBV7-2	15	-	TRBJ2-7	TRBD2	CASSPSGLAGVEQYF	TGTGCCAGCAGCCCGTCGGGACTAGCGGGAGTCGAGCAGTACTTC
TRBV6-5	16	few	TRBJ1-4	-	CASRRNQGLTNEKLFF	TGTGCCAGCAGAAGAAACCAGGGGTTAACTAATGAAAAACTGTTTTTT
TRBV20-1	15	-	TRBJ2-7	TRBD1	CSAREGTGGGSEQYF	TGCAGTGCTAGAGAAGGGACAGGGGGCGGCTCCGAGCAGTACTTC
TRBV27	18	few	TRBJ2-3	TRBD2	CASSKRLAGGNGADTQYF	TGTGCCAGCAGTAAACGACTAGCGGGGGGGAATGGGGCAGATACGCAGTATTTT
TRBV28	14	few	TRBJ2-5	TRBD2	CASSRGLAGGTQYF	TGTGCCAGCAGTCGAGGACTAGCGGGAGGAACCCAGTACTTC
TRBV7-2	16	-	TRBJ2-1	TRBD2	CASSLAAGGLYNEQFF	TGTGCCAGCAGCTTAGCGGCGGGGGGCTTATACAATGAGCAGTTCTTC
TRBV6-1	15	few	TRBJ1-3	TRBD1	CASSDTGASGNTIYF	TGTGCCAGCAGTGATACAGGGGCCTCTGGAAACACCATATATTTT
TRBV6-1	14	medium-sized	TRBJ2-7	-	CASAQDGGPYEQYF	TGTGCCAGCGCTCAGGACGGGGGACCCTACGAGCAGTACTTC
TRBV11-2	15	once	TRBJ2-1	-	CASSLEGYSYNEQFF	TGTGCCAGCAGCTTAGAGGGATACTCCTACAATGAGCAGTTCTTC
TRBV6-2/TRBV6-3	16	-	TRBJ2-7	TRBD2	CASSSKRAGVPYEQYF	TGTGCCAGCAGTTCCAAAAGAGCGGGAGTTCCCTACGAGCAGTACTTC
TRBV6-1	14	few	TRBJ1-2	-	CASRSPGTRGGYTF	TGTGCCAGCAGGTCTCCGGGGACCCGTGGGGGCTACACCTTC
TRBV7-3	17	-	TRBJ2-2	TRBD2	CASSLPAGGPDTGELFF	TGTGCCAGCAGCTTACCAGCGGGAGGCCCGGACACCGGGGAGCTGTTTTTT
TRBV6-1	14	-	TRBJ2-5	-	CASSESSPQETQYF	TGTGCCAGCAGCGAGAGCTCCCCGCAAGAGACCCAGTACTTC
TRBV14	15	-	TRBJ2-7	TRBD1	CASSQGTGESYEQYF	TGTGCCAGCAGCCAAGGGACAGGGGAGAGCTACGAGCAGTACTTC
TRBV11-3	13	-	TRBJ2-7	-	CASSPPGIYEQYF	TGTGCCAGCAGCCCCCCGGGCATCTACGAGCAGTACTTC
TRBV18	18	-	TRBJ2-7	TRBD1	CASSPLMAAGTGHYEQYF	TGTGCCAGCTCACCACTAATGGCCGCCGGGACAGGTCATTACGAGCAGTACTTC
TRBV7-9	11	medium-sized	TRBJ1-3	-	CASGGGNTIYF	TGTGCCAGCGGCGGGGGAAACACCATATATTTT
TRBV19	16	medium-sized	TRBJ2-4	TRBD2	CASSPQSRGRGNIQYF	TGTGCCAGTAGTCCCCAATCGCGCGGGAGGGGAAACATTCAGTACTTC
TRBV27	13	few	TRBJ2-7	-	CASSSQGPYEQYF	TGTGCCAGCAGTTCGCAGGGACCCTACGAGCAGTACTTC
TRBV6-5	13	-	TRBJ1-2	-	CASSYGGNYGYTF	TGTGCCAGCAGTTACGGGGGTAACTATGGCTACACCTTC
TRBV2	14	-	TRBJ1-4	-	CASSGVPTNEKLFF	TGTGCCAGCAGTGGGGTTCCAACTAATGAAAAACTGTTTTTT
TRBV5-1	14	-	TRBJ2-1	-	CASSLTYRVDEQFF	TGCGCCAGCAGCTTGACGTATCGGGTCGATGAGCAGTTCTTC
TRBV6-1	14	few	TRBJ2-7	-	CASSSPGGAAEQYF	TGTGCCAGCAGTAGCCCCGGAGGGGCTGCCGAGCAGTACTTC